This is a list of T cell receptor beta chains from one sample in a study of shared clonotypes between healthy human individuals. Repertoires were generated with immunoSEQ multiplex PCR, while TCRdb's copy carries only in-frame clones and drops some. The repertoire holds more than 2,000,000 clones, with around 90% as singletons. Sequencing was carried out using naive CD4+ T cells sorted from blood. These receptors were collected from a man between 18 and 35 years old in good health. Each CDR3 is given with its conserved first and last residue. A D gene is named only where the DNA matches it firmly. Expanded clones are given a class, and other clones once, few, many or no size at all.

d_call,v_call,clone_size,cdr3_aa
.,TRBV7-8,.,CASSLERPNQPQHF
.,TRBV5-1,.,CASSLDGTYNEQFF
.,TRBV10-3,.,CAISETTVNSPLHF
TRBD1,TRBV5-6,.,CASSFSGQGNYGYTF
.,TRBV5-1,.,CASSLAGGAGANVLTF
.,TRBV10-3,.,CATSSQGNEQFF
.,TRBV4-1,.,CASSQGAWGYTF
.,TRBV28,.,CASSSGAVSGANVLTF
.,TRBV30,.,CAWSVQGINQPQHF
.,TRBV29-1,few,CSATNTEAFF
.,TRBV5-4,.,CASSPDRRNSEQYF
.,TRBV2,.,CASRAAPHQPQHF
.,TRBV7-2,.,CASSLGGTSMADTQYF
.,TRBV27,.,CARGLGGKAETQYF
TRBD2,TRBV7-2,.,CASSPRPGLAGDYEQYF
.,TRBV18,.,CASSRGESSYEQYF
.,TRBV6-1,once,CASRYTGGGGQYF
TRBD1,TRBV18,.,CASSRGTDNEQFF
.,TRBV7-2,.,CASGGGPSYNEQFF
.,TRBV7-2,.,CASSPAGGYGYTF
TRBD1,TRBV6-1,.,CASSERTGTNEKLFF
TRBD2,TRBV28,.,CASSLGTSGVQETQYF